This entry lists 2 T cell receptor beta chains sequenced from one sample in a study of CD8+CD57+ T cells in acquired aplastic anemia. Patients chosen for sequencing had shown CD8+CD57+ cell expansion by flow cytometry. Investigators profiled TCR beta VDJ and CDR3 from genomic DNA template. TCRdb processed the reads anew with MiXCR; each CDR3 protein has one entry. The sample has roughly 190,000 distinct CDR3 sequences, more than 45% seen once. Sequencing used sorted CD4+, CD8+, or CD8+CD57+ T cells (not recorded which) from PBMCs. These receptors were taken from a human donor with aplastic anemia.

The V call is TRBV20-1, the J call TRBJ2-5, with 9 bases lining up with TRBD2. Germline V gives CDR1 DFQATT, CDR2 SNEGSKA (reference sequence). V lost 5 bases to trimming and J lost 5 bases; unmatched junction nucleotides: 6. The CDR3 has 13 amino acids. The CDR3 nucleotides read TGCAGTGCTCACGGACTAGCGCGTGAGACCCAGTACTTC. Protein sequence: CSAHGLARETQYF.

The chain has TRBV25-1 and TRBJ2-7; D is possibly TRBD2 (7 bases). Germline V gives CDR1 MGHDK, CDR2 SYGVNS. Trimming left V 8 bases short and J 7 bases short, with 15 bases between. The CDR3 spans 12 residues. In DNA form, the CDR3 reads TGTGCCAGCTCTAGGGGGGGGCGTGAGCAGTACTTC. Amino acids: CASSRGGREQYF.